Described below is a single TCR beta chain sequence and its context. Antigen specificity is unknown. Germline lookup yields CDR1 SGHRS and CDR2 YFSETQ. The CDR3 spans 16 residues. Trimming shortened V by 4 bases and J by 0 bases, and 15 bases separated the two germline ends. The data originate from a study of T cell repertoires and HLA-DP antigens. Findings and caveats of the study: Total CD4+ responders were stimulated by HeLa antigen-presenting cells. Average cumulative frequency of previously undetected clones was 36.3% against one allele and around 48% against the other. No separate analysis of naive versus memory CD4+ cells was done.

Profiled with immunoSEQ multiplex PCR; TCRdb holds only in-frame clones, not every one. Of around 70,000 clones in the sample, around 77% were seen once. J is TRBJ2-3 and V is TRBV5-1; tentatively, D is TRBD2 (6 bases). This receptor was identified in a man between 60 and 75 years old in good health and CMV-seronegative. Sequenced sample: CD4+ T cells from PBMCs. Written as DNA, the CDR3 is TGCGCCAGCAGCCCCCTTCCGGGGGTGAGCACAGATACGCAGTATTTT. Translation: CASSPLPGVSTDTQYF.